In its sample, the clone carrying this TCR beta chain was seen many times. Its antigen is as yet unknown. Using quantitative 5'-RACE with molecular barcodes, the authors made TCR beta libraries. TCRdb reprocessed the 5' RACE reads via MiXCR and lists one record per CDR3 protein. Seen here are approximately 300,000 distinct CDR3 sequences, less than 9.5% observed once, and the top ten hold about 14%. This entry is derived from a study of CD8 T cells in ankylosing spondylitis. General study points: Reportedly, disease-linked clones are significantly enriched in ankylosing spondylitis patients' matched synovial fluid. Previous work reported some of these motif variants in the synovial fluid and blood of reactive arthritis. Within ankylosing spondylitis blood, a TCR beta motif made up of eight or nine highly homologous variants appeared to be characteristic. CD8+ cells made up the disease-linked clones, which were relatively rare in peripheral blood.

Germline V lookup: CDR1 LNHNV, CDR2 YYDKDF (reference sequence). This CDR3 has 17 amino acids. Trimming stripped 2 bases from V and 9 bases from J, with 23 bases between. The sample consisted of blood, either unsorted or a sorted T cell fraction (not recorded which). The chain has TRBV15 and TRBJ2-1; TRBD2 is a possible D gene (6 bases). This TCR came from a male donor with ankylosing spondylitis. The DNA for the CDR3 is TGTGCCACCAGCAGACTCTTTTACCGGGAGAGGTTCGGTGAGCAGTTCTTC. Protein sequence: CATSRLFYRERFGEQFF.